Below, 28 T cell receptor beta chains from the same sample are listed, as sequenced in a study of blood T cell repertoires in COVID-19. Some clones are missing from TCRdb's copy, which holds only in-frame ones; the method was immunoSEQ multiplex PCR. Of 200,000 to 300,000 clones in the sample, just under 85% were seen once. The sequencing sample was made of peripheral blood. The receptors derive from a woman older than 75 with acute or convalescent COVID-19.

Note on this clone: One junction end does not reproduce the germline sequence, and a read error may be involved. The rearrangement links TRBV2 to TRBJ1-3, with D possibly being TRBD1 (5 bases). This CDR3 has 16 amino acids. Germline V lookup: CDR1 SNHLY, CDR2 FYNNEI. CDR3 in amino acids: CASNEKGAGVGNTIYF. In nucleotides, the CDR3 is TGTGCCAGCAATGAAAAGGGAGCGGGGGTTGGAAACACCATATATTTT.

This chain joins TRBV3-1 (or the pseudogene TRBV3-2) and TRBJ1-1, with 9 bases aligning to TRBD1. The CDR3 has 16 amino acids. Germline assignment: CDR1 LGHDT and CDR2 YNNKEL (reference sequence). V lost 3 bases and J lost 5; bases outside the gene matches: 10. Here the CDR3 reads CASSQDRQGGGTEAFF. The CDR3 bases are TGTGCCAGCAGCCAGGACAGACAGGGGGGTGGGACTGAAGCTTTCTTT.

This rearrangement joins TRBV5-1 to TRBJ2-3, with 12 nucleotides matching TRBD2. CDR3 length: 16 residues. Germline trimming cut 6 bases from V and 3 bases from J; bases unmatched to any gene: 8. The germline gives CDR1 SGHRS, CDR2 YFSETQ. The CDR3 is CASKGLAGTRTDTQYF. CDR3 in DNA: TGCGCCAGCAAAGGACTAGCGGGGACAAGGACAGATACGCAGTATTTT.

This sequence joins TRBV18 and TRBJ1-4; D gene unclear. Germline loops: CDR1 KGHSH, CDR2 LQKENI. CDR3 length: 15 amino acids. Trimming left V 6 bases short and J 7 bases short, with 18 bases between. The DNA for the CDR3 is TGTGCCAGCTCGCAGGATGGGTCGACGAGTGAAAAACTGTTTTTT. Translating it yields CASSQDGSTSEKLFF.

CDR3 in DNA: TGTGCCAGCAGCCATGGCGGGGAAGCACTCGGAAACACCATATATTTT. It yields the protein CASSHGGEALGNTIYF. The chain links TRBV3-1 (or the pseudogene TRBV3-2) to TRBJ1-3, with D hard to call. Germline V gene lookup returns CDR1 LGHDT and CDR2 YNNKEL (reference sequence). V was cut by 3 bases and J by 4 bases, with 16 bases left in between. This CDR3 has 16 amino acids.

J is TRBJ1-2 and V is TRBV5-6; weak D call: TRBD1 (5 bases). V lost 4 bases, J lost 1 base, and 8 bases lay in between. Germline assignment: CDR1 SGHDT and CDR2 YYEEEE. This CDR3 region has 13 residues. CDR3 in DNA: TGTGCCAGCAGCCGACAGATTAACTATGGCTACACCTTC. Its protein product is CASSRQINYGYTF.

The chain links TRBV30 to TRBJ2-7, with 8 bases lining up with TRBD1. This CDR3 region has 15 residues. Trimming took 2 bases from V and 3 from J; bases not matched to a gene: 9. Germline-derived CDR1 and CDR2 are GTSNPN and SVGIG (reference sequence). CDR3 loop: CAWSTGQGLVYEQYF. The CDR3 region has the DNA TGTGCCTGGAGTACCGGACAGGGCCTCGTCTACGAGCAGTACTTC. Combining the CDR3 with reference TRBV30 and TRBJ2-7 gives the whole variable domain SQTIHQWPATLVQPVGSPLSLECTVEGTSNPNLYWYRQAAGRGLQLLFYSVGIGQISSEVPQNLSASRPQDRQFILSSKKLLLSDSGFYLCAWSTGQGLVYEQYFGPGTRLTVT.

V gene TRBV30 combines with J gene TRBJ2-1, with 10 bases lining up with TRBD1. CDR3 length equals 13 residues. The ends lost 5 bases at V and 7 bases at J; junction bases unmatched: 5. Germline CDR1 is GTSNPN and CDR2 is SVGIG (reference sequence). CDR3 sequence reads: CAWAGTGENEQFF. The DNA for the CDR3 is TGTGCCTGGGCCGGGACAGGGGAAAATGAGCAGTTCTTC.

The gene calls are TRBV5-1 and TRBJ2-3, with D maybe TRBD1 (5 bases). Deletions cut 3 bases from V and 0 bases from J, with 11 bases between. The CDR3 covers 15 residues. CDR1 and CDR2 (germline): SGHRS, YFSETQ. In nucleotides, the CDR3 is TGCGCCAGCAGCTCTGACAGACCTAGCACAGATACGCAGTATTTT. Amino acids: CASSSDRPSTDTQYF. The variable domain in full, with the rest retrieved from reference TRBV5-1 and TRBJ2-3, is KAGVTQTPRYLIKTRGQQVTLSCSPISGHRSVSWYQQTPGQGLQFLFEYFSETQRNKGNFPGRFSGRQFSNSRSEMNVSTLELGDSALYLCASSSDRPSTDTQYFGPGTRLTVL.

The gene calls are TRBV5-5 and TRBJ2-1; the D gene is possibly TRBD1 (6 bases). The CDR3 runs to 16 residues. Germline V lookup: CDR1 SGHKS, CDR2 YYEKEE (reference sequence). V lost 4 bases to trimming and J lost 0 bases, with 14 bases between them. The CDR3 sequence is CASSPEQGSSYNEQFF. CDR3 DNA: TGTGCCAGCAGCCCGGAACAGGGTAGCTCCTACAATGAGCAGTTCTTC.

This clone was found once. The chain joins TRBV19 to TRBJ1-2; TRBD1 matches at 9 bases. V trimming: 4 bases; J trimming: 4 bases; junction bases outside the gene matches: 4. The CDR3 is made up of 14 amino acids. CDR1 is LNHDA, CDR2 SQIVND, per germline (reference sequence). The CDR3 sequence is CASSTQGAGYGYTF. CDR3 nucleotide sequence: TGTGCCAGTAGTACACAGGGGGCTGGCTATGGCTACACCTTC.

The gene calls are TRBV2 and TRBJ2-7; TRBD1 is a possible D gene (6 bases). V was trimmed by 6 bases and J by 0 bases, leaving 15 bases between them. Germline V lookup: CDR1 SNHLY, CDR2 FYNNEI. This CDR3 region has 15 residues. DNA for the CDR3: TGTGCCAGCAGGGACAGCCGATTAAGCTCCTACGAGCAGTACTTC. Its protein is CASRDSRLSSYEQYF.

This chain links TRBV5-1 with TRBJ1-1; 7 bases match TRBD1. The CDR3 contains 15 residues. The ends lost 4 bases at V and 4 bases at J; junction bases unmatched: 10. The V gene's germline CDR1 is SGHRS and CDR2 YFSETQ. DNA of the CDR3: TGCGCCAGCAGCCCCTTCTCCGGGACAGCCACTGAAGCTTTCTTT. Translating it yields CASSPFSGTATEAFF.

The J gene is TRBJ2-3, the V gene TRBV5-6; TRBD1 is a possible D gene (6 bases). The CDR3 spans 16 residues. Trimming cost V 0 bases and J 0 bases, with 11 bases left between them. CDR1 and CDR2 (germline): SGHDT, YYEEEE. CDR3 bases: TGTGCCAGCAGCTTGGGAACAGGGTGGAGCACAGATACGCAGTATTTT. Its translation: CASSLGTGWSTDTQYF.

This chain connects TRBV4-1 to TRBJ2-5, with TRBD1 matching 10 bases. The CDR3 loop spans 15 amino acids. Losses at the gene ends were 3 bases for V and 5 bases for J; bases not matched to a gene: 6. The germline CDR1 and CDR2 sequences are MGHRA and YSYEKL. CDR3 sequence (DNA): TGCGCCAGCAGCCAGTCCGGGACAGGGGAGGAGACCCAGTACTTC. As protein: CASSQSGTGEETQYF.

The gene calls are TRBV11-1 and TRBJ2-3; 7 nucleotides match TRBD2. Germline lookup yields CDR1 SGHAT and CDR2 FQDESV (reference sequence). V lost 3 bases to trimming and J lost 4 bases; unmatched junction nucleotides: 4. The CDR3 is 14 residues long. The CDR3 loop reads CASSFGLVADTQYF. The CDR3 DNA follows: TGTGCCAGCAGCTTTGGACTAGTAGCAGATACGCAGTATTTT.

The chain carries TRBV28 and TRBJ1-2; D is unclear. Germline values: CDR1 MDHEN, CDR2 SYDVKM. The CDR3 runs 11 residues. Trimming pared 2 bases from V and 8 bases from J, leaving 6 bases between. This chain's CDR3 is CASSLNGGYTF. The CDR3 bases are TGTGCCAGCAGTTTAAATGGCGGCTACACCTTC.

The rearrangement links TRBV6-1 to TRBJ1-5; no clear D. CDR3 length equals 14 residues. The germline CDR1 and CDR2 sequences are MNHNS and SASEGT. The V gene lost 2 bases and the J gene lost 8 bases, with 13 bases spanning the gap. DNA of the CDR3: TGTGCCAGCAGTGAAAGTTGGGCTTCGGAGCCCCAGCATTTT. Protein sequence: CASSESWASEPQHF.

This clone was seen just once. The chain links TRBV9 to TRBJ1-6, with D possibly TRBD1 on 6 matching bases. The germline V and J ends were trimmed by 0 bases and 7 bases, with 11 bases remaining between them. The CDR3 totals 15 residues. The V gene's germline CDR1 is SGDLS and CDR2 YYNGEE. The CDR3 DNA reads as TGTGCCAGCAGCGTAGAGGACAGTATGAATTCACCCCTCCACTTT. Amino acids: CASSVEDSMNSPLHF.

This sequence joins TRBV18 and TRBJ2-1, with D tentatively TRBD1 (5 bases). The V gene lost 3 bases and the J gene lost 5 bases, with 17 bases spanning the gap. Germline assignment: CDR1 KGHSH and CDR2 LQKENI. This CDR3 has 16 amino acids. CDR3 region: CASSPEYGAINNEQFF. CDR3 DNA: TGTGCCAGCTCACCGGAATATGGGGCTATAAACAATGAGCAGTTCTTC. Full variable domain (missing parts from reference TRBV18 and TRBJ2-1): NAGVMQNPRHLVRRRGQEARLRCSPMKGHSHVYWYRQLPEEGLKFMVYLQKENIIDESGMPKERFSAEFPKEGPSILRIQQVVRGDSAAYFCASSPEYGAINNEQFFGPGTRLTVL.

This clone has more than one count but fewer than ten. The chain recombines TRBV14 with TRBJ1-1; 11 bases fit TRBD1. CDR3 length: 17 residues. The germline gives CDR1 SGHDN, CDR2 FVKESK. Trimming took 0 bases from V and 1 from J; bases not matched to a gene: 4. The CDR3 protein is CASSQDLGTGGNTEAFF. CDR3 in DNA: TGTGCCAGCAGCCAAGATCTGGGGACAGGGGGGAACACTGAAGCTTTCTTT.

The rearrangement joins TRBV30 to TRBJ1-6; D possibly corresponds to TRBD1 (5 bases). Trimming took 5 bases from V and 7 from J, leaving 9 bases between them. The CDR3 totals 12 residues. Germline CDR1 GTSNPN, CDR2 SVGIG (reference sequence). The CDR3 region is CAWGQSNSPLHF. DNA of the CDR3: TGTGCCTGGGGACAATCCAATTCACCCCTCCACTTT.

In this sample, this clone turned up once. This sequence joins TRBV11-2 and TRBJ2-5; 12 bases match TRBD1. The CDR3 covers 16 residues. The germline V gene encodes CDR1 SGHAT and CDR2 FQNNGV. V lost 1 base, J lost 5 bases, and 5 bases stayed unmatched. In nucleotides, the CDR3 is TGTGCCAGCAGCTTAGGAGGGACAGGGGGCGGGGAGACCCAGTACTTC. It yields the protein CASSLGGTGGGETQYF.

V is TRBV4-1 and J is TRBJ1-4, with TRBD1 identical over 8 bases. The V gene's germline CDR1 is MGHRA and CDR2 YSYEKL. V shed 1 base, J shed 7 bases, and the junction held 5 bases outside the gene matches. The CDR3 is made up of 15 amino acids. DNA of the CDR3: TGCGCCAGCAGCCAAGGGACAGGGACCCCTGAAAAACTGTTTTTT. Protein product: CASSQGTGTPEKLFF.

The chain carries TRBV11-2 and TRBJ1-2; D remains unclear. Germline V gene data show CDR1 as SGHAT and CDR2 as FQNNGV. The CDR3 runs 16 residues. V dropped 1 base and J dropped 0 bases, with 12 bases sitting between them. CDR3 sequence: CASSLVFGRTNYGYTF. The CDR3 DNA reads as TGTGCCAGCAGCTTAGTTTTTGGCAGGACTAACTATGGCTACACCTTC. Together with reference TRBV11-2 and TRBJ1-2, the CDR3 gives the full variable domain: EAGVAQSPRYKIIEKRQSVAFWCNPISGHATLYWYQQILGQGPKLLIQFQNNGVVDDSQLPKDRFSAERLKGVDSTLKIQPAKLEDSAVYLCASSLVFGRTNYGYTFGSGTRLTVV.

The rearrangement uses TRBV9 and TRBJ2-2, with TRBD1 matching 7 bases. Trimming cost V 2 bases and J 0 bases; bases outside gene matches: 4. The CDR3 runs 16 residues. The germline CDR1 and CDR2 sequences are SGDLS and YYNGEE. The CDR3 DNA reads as TGTGCCAGCAGCGTTTCCGGGACAGCGAACACCGGGGAGCTGTTTTTT. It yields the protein CASSVSGTANTGELFF. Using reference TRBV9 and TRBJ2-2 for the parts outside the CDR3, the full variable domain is DSGVTQTPKHLITATGQRVTLRCSPRSGDLSVYWYQQSLDQGLQFLIQYYNGEERAKGNILERFSAQQFPDLHSELNLSSLELGDSALYFCASSVSGTANTGELFFGEGSRLTVL.

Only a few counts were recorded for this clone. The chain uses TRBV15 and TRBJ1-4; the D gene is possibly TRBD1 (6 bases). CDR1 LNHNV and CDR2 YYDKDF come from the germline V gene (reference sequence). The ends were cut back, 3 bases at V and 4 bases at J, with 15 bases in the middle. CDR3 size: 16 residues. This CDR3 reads CATSRQPGTYNEKLFF. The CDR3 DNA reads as TGTGCCACCAGCAGGCAACCCGGGACATATAATGAAAAACTGTTTTTT.

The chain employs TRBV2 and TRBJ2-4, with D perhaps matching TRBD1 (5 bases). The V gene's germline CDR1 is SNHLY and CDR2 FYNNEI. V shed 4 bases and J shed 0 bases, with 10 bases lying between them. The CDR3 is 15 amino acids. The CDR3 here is CASSGQLGAKNIQYF. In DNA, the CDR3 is TGTGCCAGCAGTGGACAGTTGGGAGCCAAAAACATTCAGTACTTC.